These 24 T cell receptor beta chains came from one sample sequenced in a study of blood T cell repertoires in COVID-19. TCRdb's table, derived via immunoSEQ multiplex PCR, lists solely in-frame clones and lacks some. The table lists 330,000 or so clones, about 89% of them singletons. The sample taken for sequencing was PBMCs or T cells enriched from blood (not recorded which). The receptor set was obtained from a middle-aged man in a cohort exposed to, infected with or recovered from COVID-19 (not recorded which).

By sample fraction, this clone is medium-sized (0.01 to 0.1%). The rearrangement links TRBV19 to TRBJ1-2; possibly TRBD1 for D (6 bases). V dropped 3 bases and J dropped 1 base, with 18 bases sitting between them. The germline V gene encodes CDR1 LNHDA and CDR2 SQIVND (reference sequence). The CDR3 extends over 17 amino acids. Here the CDR3 DNA reads TGTGCCAGTAGTATGGGGGCCGAACCTTCTTTTAACTATGGCTACACCTTC. It encodes CASSMGAEPSFNYGYTF.

This clone was counted only a few times. The rearrangement uses TRBV19 and TRBJ1-2; no clear D gene. This CDR3 is 12 amino acids long. The V end lost 6 bases, the J end lost 0 bases, and 5 bases lay between the germline ends. Germline loops: CDR1 LNHDA, CDR2 SQIVND (reference sequence). For the CDR3, the DNA is TGTGCCAGTAGGGCAACTAACTATGGCTACACCTTC. Residues: CASRATNYGYTF.

This clone was seen just once. The rearrangement uses TRBV11-2 and TRBJ2-7; 10 nucleotides line up with TRBD2. J was trimmed by 6 bases and V by 5 bases; bases with no gene match: 7. The CDR3 sequence is 14 residues long. Germline V gene lookup returns CDR1 SGHAT and CDR2 FQNNGV. This CDR3 reads CASSPVIAGGEQYF. For the CDR3, the DNA is TGTGCCAGCAGCCCGGTTATAGCGGGAGGCGAGCAGTACTTC.

The V gene is TRBV30, the J gene TRBJ2-1; D may be TRBD2 (6 bases). V lost 4 bases, J lost 0 bases, and 13 bases lay in between. In germline, CDR1 is GTSNPN, CDR2 SVGIG (reference sequence). This CDR3 is built from 15 residues. The chain's CDR3 is CAWMRGAASYNEQFF. Written as DNA, the CDR3 is TGTGCCTGGATGCGGGGTGCTGCCTCCTACAATGAGCAGTTCTTC. Looking up the rest from reference TRBV30 and TRBJ2-1 gives the full variable domain: SQTIHQWPATLVQPVGSPLSLECTVEGTSNPNLYWYRQAAGRGLQLLFYSVGIGQISSEVPQNLSASRPQDRQFILSSKKLLLSDSGFYLCAWMRGAASYNEQFFGPGTRLTVL.

V usage is TRBV28 and J usage is TRBJ1-2; 7 nucleotides agree with TRBD1. The germline V gene has CDR1 MDHEN and CDR2 SYDVKM. Trimming took 10 bases from V and 8 from J; bases not matched to a gene: 7. CDR3 size: 11 residues. The CDR3 DNA is TGTGCCACCGAGGGGGCACAGGGCTACACCTTC. Translation: CATEGAQGYTF.

The chain uses TRBV10-1 and TRBJ2-1; 10 bases line up with TRBD1. V lost 2 bases, J lost 7 bases, and 14 bases stayed unmatched. CDR3 length: 18 amino acids. In germline, CDR1 is WNHNN, CDR2 SYGVQD (reference sequence). The CDR3 protein is CASSETGTGVRGSNEQFF. The CDR3 DNA sequence: TGCGCCAGCAGTGAGACCGGGACAGGGGTAAGGGGATCAAATGAGCAGTTCTTC.

The chain links TRBV25-1 to TRBJ2-3, with 10 bases aligning to TRBD2. V lost 5 bases and J lost 5; bases outside the gene matches: 4. This CDR3 is built from 14 residues. CDR1 MGHDK and CDR2 SYGVNS come from the germline V gene. The DNA for the CDR3 is TGTGCCAGCAGTCCAGCGGGAGGGTTAGATACGCAGTATTTT. It codes for CASSPAGGLDTQYF.

The V gene is TRBV9, the J gene TRBJ2-7; TRBD2 agrees at 13 bases. The CDR3 consists of 15 residues. Germline assignment: CDR1 SGDLS and CDR2 YYNGEE. J gave up 2 bases and V 4 bases, and 3 bases lay outside the gene matches. The chain's CDR3 is CASSRTSGGTYEQYF. CDR3 DNA sequence: TGTGCCAGCAGCCGGACTAGCGGGGGCACCTACGAGCAGTACTTC.

The chain carries TRBV25-1 and TRBJ2-6; D is uncertain. The CDR3 has 16 amino acids. Germline assignment: CDR1 MGHDK and CDR2 SYGVNS. The V and J ends lost 2 bases and 0 bases respectively, with 8 bases between them. The CDR3 protein is CASSEGPISGANVLTF. The CDR3 coding sequence is TGTGCCAGCAGTGAAGGGCCGATCTCTGGGGCCAACGTCCTGACTTTC.

The gene calls are TRBV2 and TRBJ2-1; 7 bases agree with TRBD2. The CDR3 totals 14 residues. With V trimmed by 2 bases and J by 9 bases, 7 bases remained unmatched. Germline CDR1 SNHLY, CDR2 FYNNEI. CDR3 region: CASSEWTSSSEQFF. The CDR3 coding sequence is TGTGCCAGCAGTGAATGGACTAGTTCAAGTGAGCAGTTCTTC.

The count of this clone is one. The chain joins TRBV28 to TRBJ1-5, with 7 bases identical to TRBD1. V trimming: 8 bases; J trimming: 4 bases; junction bases outside the gene matches: 2. The CDR3 is 12 residues long. CDR1 is MDHEN, CDR2 SYDVKM, per germline. CDR3 DNA sequence: TGTGCCAGCCGACAGGGTAATCAGCCCCAGCATTTT. Its translation: CASRQGNQPQHF.

The gene calls are TRBV5-6 and TRBJ1-5; TRBD1 matches at 9 bases. This CDR3 contains 19 residues. Germline-derived CDR1 and CDR2 are SGHDT and YYEEEE. With 2 bases clipped from V and 1 base from J, the junction kept 13 bases outside the gene matches. The CDR3 bases are TGTGCCAGCAGCTTCGGGACAGGGAAGGATGAGGGGAGCAATCAGCCCCAGCATTTT. Translating gives CASSFGTGKDEGSNQPQHF.

The chain combines TRBV3-1 (or the pseudogene TRBV3-2) with TRBJ2-4, with 7 positions matching TRBD2. J was trimmed by 5 bases and V by 4 bases; bases with no gene match: 5. The CDR3 totals 14 residues. CDR1 is LGHDT, CDR2 YNNKEL, per germline (reference sequence). CDR3 sequence (DNA): TGTGCCAGCAGCCCCTGGCTAGCGGAAAACATTCAGTACTTC. It yields the protein CASSPWLAENIQYF.

This clone came up a few times. V gene TRBV5-1 combines with J gene TRBJ2-7; a possible D gene is TRBD2 (5 bases). From germline, CDR1 is SGHRS and CDR2 YFSETQ. There are 16 residues in the CDR3. V was pared by 0 bases and J by 6 bases, with 19 bases between. The CDR3 region has the DNA TGCGCCAGCAGCTTGGCCCCCAACCGAGTGGGGAGCGAGCAGTACTTC. Translated, it gives CASSLAPNRVGSEQYF.

V usage is TRBV28 and J usage is TRBJ2-5; 8 positions match TRBD2. Germline CDR1 MDHEN, CDR2 SYDVKM. CDR3 length: 15 residues. Trimming removed 5 bases from V and 5 bases from J; junction bases left unmatched: 10. The CDR3 reads CASSPRLAISETQYF. The CDR3 DNA reads TGTGCCAGCAGTCCTAGACTAGCGATATCGGAGACCCAGTACTTC.

The chain couples TRBV19 to TRBJ2-1, with TRBD2 as a possible D gene (5 bases). The CDR3 loop spans 16 amino acids. Germline-derived CDR1 and CDR2 are LNHDA and SQIVND (reference sequence). The V end lost 1 base, the J end lost 0 bases, and 10 bases lay between the germline ends. The CDR3 DNA reads TGTGCCAGTAGTATAGGAGGGCTGAGCTCCTACAATGAGCAGTTCTTC. This encodes CASSIGGLSSYNEQFF.

The chain has TRBV9 and TRBJ1-2, with D unresolved. CDR3 length: 15 residues. Germline assignment: CDR1 SGDLS and CDR2 YYNGEE. V was pared by 4 bases and J by 4 bases, with 17 bases between. The CDR3 spells CASSPFMGSGYGYTF. CDR3 coding DNA: TGTGCCAGCAGCCCCTTTATGGGGAGTGGCTATGGCTACACCTTC.

This rearrangement joins TRBV30 to TRBJ1-6, with TRBD1 matching 9 bases. CDR3 size: 13 residues. CDR1 is GTSNPN and CDR2 is SVGIG in the germline V gene (reference sequence). CDR3 sequence reads: CARGTGYNSPLHF. The CDR3 nucleotides are TGTGCACGAGGGACAGGGTACAATTCACCCCTCCACTTT.

The chain employs TRBV4-1 and TRBJ1-5; 8 bases match TRBD1. Trimming removed 1 base from V and 4 bases from J; junction bases left unmatched: 6. CDR1 and CDR2 from the germline V gene are MGHRA and YSYEKL. This CDR3 comprises 16 residues. CDR3 loop: CASSQVSQGANQPQHF. The DNA of the CDR3 is TGCGCCAGCAGCCAAGTTTCTCAGGGGGCGAATCAGCCCCAGCATTTT.

This clone was counted a single time. The rearrangement uses TRBV4-1 and TRBJ1-2, with D tentatively TRBD1 (5 bases). Germline V gives CDR1 MGHRA, CDR2 YSYEKL. This CDR3 has 15 residues. Trimming shortened V by 3 bases and J by 1 base, and 12 bases separated the two germline ends. CDR3: CASSQERGFNYGYTF. The CDR3 nucleotides are TGCGCCAGCAGCCAGGAAAGGGGCTTTAACTATGGCTACACCTTC.

This chain uses TRBV9 with TRBJ2-7; unclear D gene. This CDR3 is built from 14 residues. From germline, CDR1 is SGDLS and CDR2 YYNGEE. Trimming removed 6 bases from V and 3 bases from J, with 16 bases in between. In nucleotides, the CDR3 is TGTGCCAGCATGGCCGTAAAGTGTCGCTACGAGCAGTACTTC. This codes for CASMAVKCRYEQYF.

This chain joins TRBV5-1 and TRBJ1-1, with 8 positions matching TRBD1. The CDR3 extends over 14 amino acids. Germline CDR1 is SGHRS and CDR2 is YFSETQ. V trimming: 2 bases; J trimming: 5 bases; junction bases outside the gene matches: 5. The CDR3 loop is CASSLQGGSTEAFF. CDR3 DNA: TGCGCCAGCAGCTTACAGGGGGGGAGTACTGAAGCTTTCTTT.

In this sample, this clone turned up a few times. The rearrangement links TRBV7-9 to TRBJ2-3; a possible D gene is TRBD1 (6 bases). The germline V gene encodes CDR1 SEHNR and CDR2 FQNEAQ (reference sequence). V lost 6 bases to trimming and J lost 3 bases, with 16 bases between them. This CDR3 has 15 residues. CDR3 in amino acids: CASSLDSLGTDTQYF. CDR3 bases: TGTGCCAGCAGTTTGGACAGTCTAGGTACAGATACGCAGTATTTT.

On this clone: Mismatch with germline at one junction end may stem from a read error. This chain joins TRBV2 and TRBJ1-4; D is uncertain. The CDR3 consists of 13 residues. CDR1 and CDR2 (germline): SNHLY, FYNNEI. Here the CDR3 DNA reads TGTGCCAGCAGGGAAGACAACAATGAAAAACTGTTTTTT. Translated, it gives CASREDNNEKLFF.